This T cell receptor (beta chain) was recovered during a study of neurological immune-mediated disorders. Findings and caveats of the study: The expanded clones of different subjects shared no CDR3 amino acid sequences (suggesting private repertoires in all groups). It was the repertoires of 18 of 34 multiple sclerosis patients that phylogenetic grouping placed in one related-CDR3 cluster, which is a possible signature. The study found the most TCR clonal expansion in HTLV-1-associated myelopathy and the least in multiple sclerosis, below healthy controls.

This clonotype was recorded many times. Its target is not known. Where libraries were unsorted, they were derived from 2 million PBMCs stored at -80 degrees C. Each CDR3 protein is one row after TCRdb ran MiXCR on the 5' RACE reads. The table includes 100,000 or so distinct CDR3 sequences, 3.5% to 4% detected once. This CDR3 is built from 16 residues. Trimming removed 4 bases at V and 1 base at J, with 14 bases between. This clonotype was obtained from a woman aged 18 to 35 with multiple sclerosis. Material: PBMCs. This chain uses TRBV12-3 or TRBV12-4 with TRBJ1-5; D is perhaps TRBD1 (6 bases). The CDR3 DNA sequence: TGTGCCAGCAGTTCCAAACAGGGAGGGAGCAATCAGCCCCAGCATTTT. This translates into CASSSKQGGSNQPQHF.